This T cell receptor (beta chain) was retrieved from a study of OX40 agonist ivuxolimab in advanced cancers. Study observations and caveats: Partial responders dosed at 0.1-3.0 mg/kg displayed clonal expansion ranking among the lowest.

The V and J ends lost 1 base and 0 bases respectively, with 8 bases between them. There are 15 residues in the CDR3. Germline values: CDR1 MGHRA, CDR2 YSYEKL. Assay used: immunoSEQ multiplex PCR; TCRdb lists only in-frame clones, some missing. The repertoire includes 40,000 or so clones, approximately 87% of them detected once, and roughly 40% sits in the top ten. To note about this clone: The antigen remains unidentified.

The sample in question was CD4+ or CD8+ T cells sorted from blood, obtained in a trial of the OX40 agonist ivuxolimab. The clonotype was recovered from an adult with an advanced solid tumor such as melanoma, head and neck, liver or kidney cancer. This chain uses TRBV4-1 with TRBJ2-3; D uncertain. The CDR3 DNA reads TGCGCCAGCAGCCAAGCAGAGACTAGCACAGATACGCAGTATTTT. As protein: CASSQAETSTDTQYF.